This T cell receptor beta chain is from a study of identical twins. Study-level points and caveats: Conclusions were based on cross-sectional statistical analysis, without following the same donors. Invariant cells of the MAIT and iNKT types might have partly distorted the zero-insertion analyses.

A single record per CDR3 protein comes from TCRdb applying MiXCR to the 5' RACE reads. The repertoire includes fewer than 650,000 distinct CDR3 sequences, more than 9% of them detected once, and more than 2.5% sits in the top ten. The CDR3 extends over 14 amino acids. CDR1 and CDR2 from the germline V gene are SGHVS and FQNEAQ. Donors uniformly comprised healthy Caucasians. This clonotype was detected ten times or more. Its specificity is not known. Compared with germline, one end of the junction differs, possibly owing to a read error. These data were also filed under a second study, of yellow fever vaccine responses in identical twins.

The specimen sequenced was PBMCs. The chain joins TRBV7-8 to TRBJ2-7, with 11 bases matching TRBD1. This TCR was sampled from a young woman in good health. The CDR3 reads CASSRPGQGESGDF. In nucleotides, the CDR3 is TGTGCCAGCAGCCGACCGGGACAGGGGGAGTCTGGGGACTTC.